This T cell receptor beta chain was found in a study of T cell responses to AZD1222 COVID-19 vaccine. Study-level points and caveats: Of spike-specific TCRs, nearly half reportedly target regions left unmutated in variants. Once two AZD1222 doses were given, Spike-specific TCR breadth and depth went up. The donor cohort was predominantly white British with a female majority, and clonal diversity may have been underestimated. Repertoires were obtained only post-peak T cell response.

Method: immunoSEQ multiplex PCR; TCRdb's copy keeps in-frame clones and lacks some. The sample carries about 150,000 clones, about nine tenths recorded once. For this clone: Its antigen remains unidentified.

The material sequenced was peripheral blood, taken on day 0 of MenACWY control vaccination. This TCR was sampled from an adult in good health.

Here the CDR3 reads CASSLTGTATEKLFF. DNA for the CDR3: TGTGCCAGCAGCTTGACCGGGACAGCGACCGAAAAACTGTTTTTT. The genes are TRBV5-4 and TRBJ1-4, with TRBD1 matching over 7 bases. Germline V gene sequence: CDR1 SGHNT, CDR2 YYREEE (reference sequence). V dropped 1 base and J dropped 8; count of bases not matched to a gene: 8. There are 15 residues in the CDR3.